This TCR beta chain originates from a study of identical twins. Trimming took 4 bases from V and 0 from J, leaving 12 bases between them. Germline V gene sequence: CDR1 SGHDN, CDR2 FVKESK. The CDR3 is 15 residues long. Every one of the donors was a healthy Caucasian. Through template switching, a universal primer site was introduced, and the cDNA contained unique molecular identifiers. TCRdb re-derived calls from the 5' RACE reads in MiXCR, one entry per CDR3 protein. The sample lists 500,000 or so distinct CDR3 sequences; about 20% were seen once. The same data also contributed to another study, on T cells expressing NK-cell markers. From that second work: Most of the eight sequenced donors tested HCMV-seropositive; one tested seronegative. Top CD8+ clonotypes included the dominant CD3+CD56+NKG2C+ clonotypes in several donors.

V gene TRBV14 combines with J gene TRBJ1-1; D uncertain. This clonotype originated in a woman aged 18 to 35 in good health. Specimen: CD4+ T cells sorted from blood. The CDR3 sequence: CASSPQTAMNTEAFF. The CDR3 DNA sequence: TGTGCCAGCAGCCCCCAGACTGCAATGAACACTGAAGCTTTCTTT.